What follows describes a single TCR beta chain. This sample was included in a study of T cell changes during pregnancy in multiple sclerosis. The CDR3 is 15 residues long. Germline V lookup: CDR1 MDHEN, CDR2 SYDVKM. Trimming pared 10 bases from V and 0 bases from J, leaving 19 bases between. Method: immunoSEQ multiplex PCR; TCRdb's copy keeps in-frame clones and lacks some. The sample contains tens of thousands of clones, 92% of which appear only once. This TCR was sampled from a female donor with multiple sclerosis, enrolled in a pregnancy study. Sequencing was performed on CD4+ T cells from peripheral blood mononuclear cells, taken in the third trimester of pregnancy. The chain recombines TRBV28 with TRBJ2-7; tentatively, D is TRBD2 (6 bases). CDR3 DNA sequence: TGTGCCACGGGAGCTACCCTGATGAGCTCCTACGAGCAGTACTTC. Protein product: CATGATLMSSYEQYF.